The T cell receptor (beta chain) described here comes from a study of Ad26.COV2.S vaccination and SARS-CoV-2 variants. This clone was seen once. Trimming cost V 6 bases and J 0 bases; bases outside gene matches: 8. Germline V gives CDR1 MNHNY, CDR2 SVGAGI (reference sequence). The CDR3 has 16 amino acids. Data came from immunoSEQ multiplex PCR; TCRdb stores just in-frame clones and leaves some out. The data hold more than 400,000 clones, with 92% observed a single time. Treatment noted: over 15 received Ad26.COV2.S at low or high dose, single or two shots; roughly five received placebo; per-sample allocation not given. The samples date from day 63 after the first vaccine or placebo injection.

This receptor was identified in a person aged 18-65 years who received the Ad26.COV2.S COVID-19 vaccine or a placebo. The chain employs TRBV6-6 and TRBJ2-7, with TRBD2 matching over 10 bases. The material was peripheral blood, obtained in a trial of Ad26.COV2.S vaccine versus placebo. The CDR3 is CASSTTSGSSSYEQYF. The DNA for the CDR3 is TGTGCCAGCAGCACGACTAGCGGGTCCAGCTCCTACGAGCAGTACTTC.